The text below deals with one T cell receptor beta chain. This sample was taken from a study of T cell responses to AZD1222 COVID-19 vaccine. Some clones are missing from TCRdb's copy, which holds only in-frame ones; the method was immunoSEQ multiplex PCR. The top ten clones hold over 8% of a sample with approximately 110,000 clones, 88% of them seen once. The germline V gene encodes CDR1 MNHNS and CDR2 SASEGT. With 1 base removed from V and 10 bases from J, the gap between germline ends came to 11 bases. The CDR3 contains 12 residues. The sequence came from an adult in good health. The genes are TRBV6-1 and TRBJ2-7; maybe TRBD1 (6 bases). Sequenced material: peripheral blood, taken on day 0 of AZD1222 vaccination. The CDR3: CASSEDRTVQYF. The CDR3 bases are TGTGCCAGCAGTGAAGATAGGACAGTCCAGTACTTC.